Listed here is a single T cell receptor beta chain. The junction departs from germline at one end; a sequencing error may be responsible. The data belong to a study of blood T cell repertoires in COVID-19. Study summary: Samples came from the United States, Italy and Spain, spanning acute and convalescent COVID-19. T cells, B-cell-depleted T cells, or PBMCs supplied cDNA or gDNA.

The germline V gene has CDR1 MNHEY and CDR2 SMNVEV (reference sequence). The CDR3 loop spans 13 amino acids. Data came from immunoSEQ multiplex PCR; TCRdb stores just in-frame clones and leaves some out. The data contain fewer than 65,000 clones, roughly 86% of them singletons. The V and J genes are TRBV27 and TRBJ2-1, with 8 bases matching TRBD1. The source material was peripheral blood. The origin of this receptor is a man between 60 and 70 years old with acute or convalescent COVID-19. Written as DNA, the CDR3 is TGTGCCAGCAGTTTAAGTGTAGGACAGGGCCCCCTCTTC. It yields the protein CASSLSVGQGPLF.